One and the same sample provided the 16 T cell receptor beta chains below, sequenced in a study of blood T cells in healthy people across ages. PCR was performed a second time for roughly 7 to 11 cycles using a sample-barcoded 5' primer and a J-beta primer mix. MiXCR, applied by TCRdb to the 5' RACE reads, yields one record per CDR3 protein. The profile covers roughly 800,000 distinct CDR3 sequences, with approximately 25% appearing a single time and 9.4% taken by the ten largest. These same data were also listed under a study on T cells of mothers and their children.

The sequenced sample was blood. The receptors were gathered from a boy aged 5-17 years in good health.

This chain links TRBV5-1 with TRBJ2-3; TRBD2 agrees at 11 bases. Germline CDR1 and CDR2: SGHRS and YFSETQ. The CDR3 covers 17 residues. The V segment lost 0 bases and the J segment 1 base; nucleotides outside the gene matches: 4. The CDR3 DNA follows: TGCGCCAGCAGCTTGGGAGGGACTAGCGGAGGCACAGATACGCAGTATTTT. This gives the protein CASSLGGTSGGTDTQYF. Supplemented by reference TRBV5-1 and TRBJ2-3, the full variable domain reads KAGVTQTPRYLIKTRGQQVTLSCSPISGHRSVSWYQQTPGQGLQFLFEYFSETQRNKGNFPGRFSGRQFSNSRSEMNVSTLELGDSALYLCASSLGGTSGGTDTQYFGPGTRLTVL.

This clonotype appeared once. The V and J genes are TRBV7-2 and TRBJ1-2; D possibly corresponds to TRBD1 (6 bases). V was pared by 1 base and J by 8 bases, with 11 bases between. The length of the CDR3 is 13 residues. In germline, CDR1 is SGHTA, CDR2 FQGNSA. The CDR3 loop is CASSLEGDNGYTF. For the CDR3, the DNA is TGTGCCAGCAGCTTAGAAGGGGACAACGGCTACACCTTC.

There are a few counts of this clonotype. V is TRBV2 and J is TRBJ2-3, with TRBD2 identical over 11 bases. CDR1 and CDR2 (germline): SNHLY, FYNNEI. V lost 10 bases, J lost 2 bases, and 11 bases stayed unmatched. The length of the CDR3 is 16 residues. CDR3 sequence reads: CAIRAGTSGYTDTQYF. CDR3 nucleotide sequence: TGTGCCATACGCGCTGGGACTAGCGGATACACAGATACGCAGTATTTT. Drawing the rest from reference TRBV2 and TRBJ2-3, the complete variable domain is EPEVTQTPSHQVTQMGQEVILRCVPISNHLYFYWYRQILGQKVEFLVSFYNNEISEKSEIFDDQFSVERPDGSNFTLKIRSTKLEDSAMYFCAIRAGTSGYTDTQYFGPGTRLTVL.

The rearrangement uses TRBV12-3 or TRBV12-4 and TRBJ2-7; TRBD1 aligns across 7 bases. V dropped 3 bases and J dropped 6; count of bases not matched to a gene: 11. The CDR3 has 15 amino acids. The CDR3 nucleotides read TGTGCCAGCAGTTTTTGGGACAGAGACACACTCGAGCAGTACTTC. Translating gives CASSFWDRDTLEQYF.

The rearrangement links TRBV7-2 to TRBJ2-4; D uncertain. Per germline, CDR1 SGHTA and CDR2 FQGNSA. This CDR3 spans 16 amino acids. V was clipped by 1 base and J by 2 bases, with 12 bases between them. The CDR3 protein is CASSLEGGSTKNIQYF. The DNA of the CDR3 is TGTGCCAGCAGCTTAGAAGGCGGCTCAACCAAAAACATTCAGTACTTC.

The chain has TRBV7-9 and TRBJ1-3; TRBD1 is a possible D gene (6 bases). This CDR3 is 15 amino acids long. Germline CDR1 is SEHNR and CDR2 is FQNEAQ (reference sequence). Trimming shortened V by 6 bases and J by 1 base, and 13 bases separated the two germline ends. The CDR3 protein is CASRVTGLSGNTIYF. CDR3 in DNA: TGTGCCAGCAGAGTCACAGGGCTTTCTGGAAACACCATATATTTT.

This clonotype occurred many times. This chain links TRBV3-1 with TRBJ2-5; 9 bases match TRBD2. Germline trimming cut 3 bases from V and 1 base from J; bases unmatched to any gene: 0. The CDR3 runs to 14 residues. Germline V CDR1 and CDR2: LGHDT, YNNKEL (reference sequence). The chain's CDR3 is CASSQTSGQETQYF. CDR3 bases: TGTGCCAGCAGCCAGACTAGCGGCCAAGAGACCCAGTACTTC.

This chain uses TRBV28 with TRBJ1-5; the match to TRBD1 covers 8 bases. The germline V gene encodes CDR1 MDHEN and CDR2 SYDVKM. J lost 4 bases, V lost 5 bases, and 10 bases had no gene match. There are 16 residues in the CDR3. CDR3 sequence: CASSPSLTGGNQPQHF. As DNA, the CDR3 is TGTGCCAGCAGTCCGTCGTTAACAGGGGGTAATCAGCCCCAGCATTTT.

This chain joins TRBV29-1 and TRBJ2-1, with unresolved D. This CDR3 is 13 amino acids long. CDR1 is SQVTM and CDR2 is ANQGSEA in the germline V gene. The V end lost 6 bases, the J end lost 5 bases, and 14 bases lay between the germline ends. The CDR3 sequence: CSVIVDGDNEQFF. CDR3 DNA sequence: TGCAGCGTCATTGTTGACGGTGACAATGAGCAGTTCTTC.

The rearrangement links TRBV2 to TRBJ1-6; D not certain. Trimming took 6 bases from V and 8 from J, leaving 11 bases between them. The germline V gene has CDR1 SNHLY and CDR2 FYNNEI. The CDR3 contains 13 residues. The CDR3 here is CASRIREDSPLHF. The CDR3 nucleotides read TGTGCCAGCAGAATCCGGGAAGATTCACCCCTCCACTTT. The complete variable domain, with remaining parts taken from reference TRBV2 and TRBJ1-6, reads EPEVTQTPSHQVTQMGQEVILRCVPISNHLYFYWYRQILGQKVEFLVSFYNNEISEKSEIFDDQFSVERPDGSNFTLKIRSTKLEDSAMYFCASRIREDSPLHFGNGTRLTVT.

J is TRBJ2-5 and V is TRBV11-2, with a weak D call TRBD1 (5 bases). The J call is in doubt because the DNA end fits TRBJ2-1 better. This CDR3 is built from 13 residues. CDR1 is SGHAT and CDR2 is FQNNGV in the germline V gene. The CDR3 DNA is TGTGCCAGCAGCCGACAGACCGTCGGTGAGCAGTTCTTC. Translated, it gives CASSRQTVGEQFF.

This clonotype has just one count. V usage is TRBV7-3 and J usage is TRBJ2-1; TRBD2 matches at 9 bases. From germline, CDR1 is SGHTA and CDR2 FQGTGA. Losses at the gene ends were 1 base for V and 5 bases for J; bases not matched to a gene: 15. The CDR3 spans 19 residues. The CDR3 DNA reads as TGTGCCAGCAGCTTAAGGGGAAGGGGGACTAGCACTACTAACAATGAGCAGTTCTTC. This translates into CASSLRGRGTSTTNNEQFF. Drawing the rest from reference TRBV7-3 and TRBJ2-1, the complete variable domain is GAGVSQTPSNKVTEKGKYVELRCDPISGHTALYWYRQSLGQGPEFLIYFQGTGAADDSGLPNDRFFAVRPEGSVSTLKIQRTERGDSAVYLCASSLRGRGTSTTNNEQFFGPGTRLTVL.

The rearrangement joins TRBV5-6 to TRBJ1-2, with D unresolved. In germline, CDR1 is SGHDT, CDR2 YYEEEE. V was shortened by 2 bases and J by 6 bases, with 20 bases between the two germline ends. The CDR3 spans 16 residues. The CDR3 region is CASSLLAPLMRDGYTF. The DNA for the CDR3 is TGTGCCAGCAGCTTACTTGCTCCCCTTATGAGAGATGGCTACACCTTC.

There are a few counts of this clonotype. This chain links TRBV29-1 with TRBJ2-4; TRBD1 aligns across 7 bases. Losses at the gene ends were 5 bases for V and 0 bases for J; bases not matched to a gene: 7. This CDR3 is built from 15 residues. CDR1 and CDR2 from the germline V gene are SQVTM and ANQGSEA. CDR3 amino acids: CSVTQGTLAKNIQYF. The CDR3 DNA reads as TGCAGCGTTACACAGGGGACGTTAGCCAAAAACATTCAGTACTTC.

CDR3 in amino acids: CASSSTGWGSYEQYF. The CDR3 DNA follows: TGTGCCAGCAGTTCCACAGGGTGGGGCTCCTACGAGCAGTACTTC. This chain uses TRBV12-3 or TRBV12-4 with TRBJ2-7; D might be TRBD1 (6 bases). V lost 4 bases, J lost 0 bases, and 13 bases lay in between. The length of the CDR3 is 15 residues.

The genes are TRBV6-1 and TRBJ2-3, with 15 nucleotides matching TRBD2. The germline CDR1 and CDR2 sequences are MNHNS and SASEGT. The V gene end was trimmed by 6 bases and the J gene end by 1 base; junction bases not matched to a gene: 5. The CDR3 runs 17 residues. CDR3 in amino acids: CASRGLAGGPGTDTQYF. In DNA form, the CDR3 reads TGTGCCAGCAGGGGACTAGCGGGAGGCCCTGGCACAGATACGCAGTATTTT.